The rows below give T cell receptor beta chains drawn from one sample of a study of T cell repertoires in cytomegalovirus infection. TCRdb called the reads again in MiXCR, with one record for every CDR3 protein. Of around 240,000 distinct CDR3 sequences in the sample, 20% to 25% are singletons; the top ten hold 15% to 20%. Sequenced input: CD8+ T cells from PBMCs. These TCRs come from a human donor in good health (CMV status not recorded). Some clones in this sample may be carry-over from other donors' samples. The CDR3 runs from the conserved cysteine through the conserved F or W. Each record gives: V gene, D gene, J gene, clone size, CDR3 protein, CDR3 DNA. A D gene is named only where the DNA matches it firmly. Size values are once, few and many counts, or a class for expanded clones, and some rows have none.

TRBV28,NA,TRBJ2-5,few,CASSARRQETQYF,TGTGCCAGCAGTGCACGACGGCAAGAGACCCAGTACTTC
TRBV29-1,NA,TRBJ1-1,NA,CSAQAGNTEAFF,TGCAGCGCCCAAGCAGGGAACACTGAAGCTTTCTTT
TRBV19,TRBD1,TRBJ2-7,NA,CASAPGGTAYEQYF,TGTGCCAGTGCCCCAGGGGGTACCGCCTACGAGCAGTACTTC
TRBV7-9,NA,TRBJ2-7,many,CASSSPNYEQYF,TGTGCCAGCAGCTCCCCAAATTACGAGCAGTACTTC
TRBV6-1,NA,TRBJ1-1,few,CASSSPRVGTEAFF,TGTGCCAGCAGTTCGCCCCGGGTTGGCACTGAAGCTTTCTTT
TRBV7-9,NA,TRBJ2-7,NA,CASSVGGEQYF,TGTGCCAGCAGCGTAGGGGGCGAGCAGTACTTC
TRBV4-2,TRBD2,TRBJ2-1,NA,CASSPSPLERGVYNEQFF,TGTGCCAGCAGCCCATCTCCTTTGGAGCGGGGCGTCTACAATGAGCAGTTCTTC
TRBV28,NA,TRBJ2-7,NA,CASTTSGKGNYEQYF,TGTGCCAGCACCACCTCAGGAAAAGGGAACTACGAGCAGTACTTC
TRBV11-2,NA,TRBJ1-1,few,CASSLARWNTEAFF,TGTGCCAGCAGCTTAGCACGGTGGAACACTGAAGCTTTCTTT
TRBV10-3,TRBD1,TRBJ2-1,NA,CAISPGTGESYNEQFF,TGTGCCATCAGCCCAGGGACAGGGGAGTCCTACAATGAGCAGTTCTTC
TRBV9,TRBD1,TRBJ2-2,NA,CASSVARQGPNTGELFF,TGTGCCAGCAGCGTAGCAAGACAGGGCCCGAACACCGGGGAGCTGTTTTTT
TRBV7-6,NA,TRBJ1-1,NA,CASSLAGVNTEAFF,TGTGCCAGCAGCTTAGCAGGTGTTAACACTGAAGCTTTCTTT
TRBV5-1,TRBD1,TRBJ1-5,few,CASSYSGGGEPQHF,TGCGCCAGCAGCTACTCAGGGGGCGGCGAGCCCCAGCATTTT
TRBV11-2,NA,TRBJ2-7,many,CASSLRGGEQYF,TGTGCCAGCAGCTTACGGGGCGGCGAGCAGTACTTC
TRBV2,NA,TRBJ2-1,NA,CASRSGTRDEQFF,TGTGCCAGCAGGTCCGGGACGAGGGATGAGCAGTTCTTC
TRBV7-3,NA,TRBJ2-5,NA,CASSLIGAEETQYF,TGTGCCAGCAGCTTAATAGGGGCCGAAGAGACCCAGTACTTC
TRBV19,NA,TRBJ1-2,many,CASSIMSGNNYGYTF,TGTGCCAGTAGTATCATGTCAGGAAATAACTATGGCTACACCTTC
TRBV9,NA,TRBJ1-1,NA,CASSAQGLNTEAFF,TGTGCTAGCAGCGCCCAAGGACTGAATACTGAAGCTTTCTTT
TRBV29-1,TRBD1,TRBJ2-7,few,CSARTGLSYEQYF,TGCAGCGCCCGGACAGGTCTCTCCTACGAGCAGTACTTC
TRBV12-3/TRBV12-4,NA,TRBJ2-7,few,CASSLTIGLEQYF,TGTGCCAGCAGTCTTACGATTGGCCTCGAGCAGTACTTC
TRBV28,NA,TRBJ1-5,NA,CASSFLRILGQKPQHF,TGTGCCAGCAGTTTCCTACGGATTCTGGGTCAAAAGCCCCAGCATTTT
TRBV25-1,NA,TRBJ2-3,few,CASSDGLTQYF,TGTGCCAGCAGTGATGGCTTGACGCAGTATTTT
TRBV7-6,NA,TRBJ2-7,few,CASSLSQGYEQYF,TGTGCCAGCAGCTTATCACAGGGTTACGAGCAGTACTTC
TRBV20-1,NA,TRBJ1-1,few,CSARAKARANTEAFF,TGCAGTGCTAGAGCTAAGGCCAGGGCGAACACTGAAGCTTTCTTT
TRBV28,TRBD2,TRBJ2-1,few,CASTSGVGGVYNEQFF,TGTGCCAGCACTAGTGGGGTCGGGGGGGTCTACAATGAGCAGTTCTTC
TRBV20-1,NA,TRBJ2-1,few,CSAGAFLSSYNEQFF,TGCAGTGCCGGTGCCTTTCTCAGCTCCTACAATGAGCAGTTCTTC
TRBV6-5,TRBD1,TRBJ1-2,many,CASSYLPGTDYGYTF,TGTGCCAGCAGTTACCTGCCGGGGACAGACTATGGCTACACCTTC
TRBV28,TRBD1,TRBJ2-1,NA,CASSPGQGIHHNEQFF,TGTGCCAGCAGTCCTGGACAGGGAATACACCACAATGAGCAGTTCTTC
TRBV7-2,NA,TRBJ2-7,many,CASSHTQGSSYEQYF,TGTGCCAGCAGCCATACTCAGGGGAGCTCCTACGAGCAGTACTTC
TRBV7-6,NA,TRBJ2-7,many,CASSLGTSRYEQYF,TGTGCCAGCAGCTTAGGGACCTCACGGTACGAGCAGTACTTC
TRBV28,NA,TRBJ2-7,few,CASSLSTEQIWDGQYF,TGTGCCAGCAGTTTATCGACGGAGCAAATTTGGGATGGGCAGTACTTC
TRBV29-1,TRBD1,TRBJ1-2,NA,CSVVQGQGAYGYTF,TGCAGCGTTGTGCAGGGGCAGGGGGCTTATGGCTACACCTTC
TRBV7-9,TRBD1,TRBJ1-1,few,CASNDRGLGNTEAFF,TGTGCCAGCAACGACAGGGGGCTGGGAAACACTGAAGCTTTCTTT
TRBV28,NA,TRBJ2-5,NA,CASSLGLSMGRETQYF,TGTGCCAGCAGTTTGGGGCTATCGATGGGGAGAGAGACCCAGTACTTC
TRBV28,NA,TRBJ2-7,NA,CASSQWGDEQYF,TGTGCCAGCAGTCAGTGGGGGGACGAGCAGTACTTC
TRBV15,NA,TRBJ2-7,NA,CATSRGPVYEQYF,TGTGCCACCAGCAGGGGGCCAGTCTACGAGCAGTACTTC
TRBV2,NA,TRBJ1-2,few,CASSDSLGMAPSNDYGYTF,TGTGCCAGCAGTGATAGCCTGGGAATGGCCCCCTCGAACGACTATGGCTACACCTTC
TRBV4-1,NA,TRBJ1-2,NA,CASSQGGGNGYTF,TGCGCCAGCAGCCAAGGGGGGGGCAATGGCTACACCTTC
TRBV7-2,TRBD1,TRBJ1-1,NA,CASSLGQGWMNTEAFF,TGTGCCAGCAGCTTGGGACAGGGTTGGATGAACACTGAAGCTTTCTTT
TRBV7-6,NA,TRBJ2-3,many,CASSFSHGTSTDTQYF,TGTGCCAGCAGCTTTTCTCATGGGACTAGCACAGATACGCAGTATTTT
TRBV5-1,TRBD1,TRBJ2-7,NA,CASSFPGQGAFYEQYF,TGCGCCAGCAGCTTCCCGGGACAGGGGGCGTTTTATGAGCAGTACTTC
TRBV20-1,NA,TRBJ1-1,few,CSAPTMTRADSRGEAFF,TGCAGTGCTCCGACGATGACCAGAGCGGACAGCCGGGGTGAAGCTTTCTTT
TRBV6-5,NA,TRBJ1-2,NA,CASSYSMDSSYYGYTF,TGTGCCAGCAGTTACTCGATGGACTCTTCTTACTATGGCTACACCTTC
TRBV20-1,NA,TRBJ2-7,NA,CSARDSQESSYEQYF,TGCAGTGCTAGAGATAGCCAGGAGAGCTCCTACGAGCAGTACTTC
TRBV10-3,TRBD1,TRBJ2-7,NA,CAIKARGYEQYF,TGTGCCATCAAGGCCAGGGGGTACGAGCAGTACTTC
TRBV15,NA,TRBJ2-7,NA,CATSRGWGYEQYF,TGTGCCACCAGCAGAGGGTGGGGCTACGAGCAGTACTTC
TRBV6-6,NA,TRBJ2-7,many,CASGAPGAYEQYF,TGTGCCAGCGGCGCCCCAGGGGCCTACGAGCAGTACTTC
TRBV28,NA,TRBJ1-5,many,CASNRGGNQPQHF,TGTGCCAGCAATAGGGGCGGCAATCAGCCCCAGCATTTT
TRBV28,NA,TRBJ2-2,many,CASSLGPRSNTGELFF,TGTGCCAGCAGTTTAGGGCCACGGTCAAACACCGGGGAGCTGTTTTTT
TRBV19,NA,TRBJ2-1,NA,CASSIVFAGAYNEQFF,TGTGCCAGTAGTATAGTCTTTGCCGGCGCCTACAATGAGCAGTTCTTC
TRBV5-1,NA,TRBJ2-1,many,CASLRTRGSYNEQFF,TGCGCCAGCCTTCGGACACGAGGATCCTACAATGAGCAGTTCTTC
TRBV13,NA,TRBJ2-3,NA,CASSLNDTQYF,TGTGCCAGCAGCTTAAACGATACGCAGTATTTT
TRBV27,NA,TRBJ2-5,NA,CASSLRARFQETQYF,TGTGCCAGCAGTTTAAGGGCCCGCTTCCAAGAGACCCAGTACTTC
TRBV2,NA,TRBJ1-1,many,CASSEDLAMNTEAFF,TGTGCCAGCAGTGAGGACTTAGCCATGAACACTGAAGCTTTCTTT
TRBV7-9,NA,TRBJ2-2,few,CASSLNSVYTGELFF,TGTGCCAGCAGCTTAAACAGCGTCTACACCGGGGAGCTGTTTTTT
TRBV14,NA,TRBJ1-2,NA,CASSHTFQGLDGYTF,TGTGCCAGCAGCCATACCTTCCAAGGGTTGGATGGCTACACCTTC
TRBV5-1,TRBD1,TRBJ1-6,once,CATSPWTGGSPLHF,TGCGCCACCTCTCCATGGACAGGGGGATCACCCCTCCACTTT